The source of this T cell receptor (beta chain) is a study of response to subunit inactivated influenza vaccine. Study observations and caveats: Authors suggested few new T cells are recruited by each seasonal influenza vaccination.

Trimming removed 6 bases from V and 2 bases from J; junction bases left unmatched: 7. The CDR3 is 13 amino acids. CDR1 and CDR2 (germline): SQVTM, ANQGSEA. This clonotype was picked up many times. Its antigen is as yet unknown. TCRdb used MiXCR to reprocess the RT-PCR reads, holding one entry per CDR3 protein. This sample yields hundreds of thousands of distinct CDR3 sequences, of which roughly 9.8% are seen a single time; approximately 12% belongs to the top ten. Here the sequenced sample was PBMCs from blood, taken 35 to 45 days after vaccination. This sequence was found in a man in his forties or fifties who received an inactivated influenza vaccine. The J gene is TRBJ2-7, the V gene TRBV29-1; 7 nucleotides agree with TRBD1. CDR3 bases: TGCAGCGTCCGTGGGGACAGAACCTACGAGCAGTACTTC. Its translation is CSVRGDRTYEQYF.